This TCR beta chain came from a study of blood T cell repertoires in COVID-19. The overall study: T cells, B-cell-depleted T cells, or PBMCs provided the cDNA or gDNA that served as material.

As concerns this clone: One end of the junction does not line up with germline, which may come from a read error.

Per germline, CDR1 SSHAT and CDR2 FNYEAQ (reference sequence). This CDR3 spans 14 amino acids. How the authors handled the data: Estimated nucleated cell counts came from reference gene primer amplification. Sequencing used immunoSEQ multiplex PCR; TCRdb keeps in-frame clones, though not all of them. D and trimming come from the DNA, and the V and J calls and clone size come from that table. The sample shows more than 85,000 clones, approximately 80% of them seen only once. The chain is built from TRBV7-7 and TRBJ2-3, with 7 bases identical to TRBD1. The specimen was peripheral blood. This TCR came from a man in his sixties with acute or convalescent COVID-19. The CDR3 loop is CASSLGGDWDTQYF. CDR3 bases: TGTGCTAGCAGCCTAGGGGGCGATTGGGATACGCAGTATTTT.